This T cell receptor beta chain was sequenced during a study of T cell repertoires in cytomegalovirus infection. TCRdb reprocessed the reads via MiXCR and lists one record per CDR3 protein. The profile shows approximately 220,000 distinct CDR3 sequences, less than 50% of them singletons. In the case of this clonotype: Its antigen remains unknown.

V gave up 0 bases and J gave up 4 bases; unmatched junction bases: 7. Germline assignment: CDR1 GTSNPN and CDR2 SVGIG (reference sequence). This CDR3 has 15 amino acids. Source: CD8+ T cells from cultured PBMCs, taken from culture after CMV antigen stimulation. The V and J genes are TRBV30 and TRBJ2-7, with TRBD2 matching 9 bases. The TCR originated in a human donor in good health (CMV status not recorded). Some clones in this sample may be carry-over from other donors' samples. CDR3 sequence reads: CAWSVGLAISYEQYF. In DNA, the CDR3 is TGTGCCTGGAGTGTCGGACTAGCGATATCGTACGAGCAGTACTTC.